The 19 T cell receptor beta chains in this list originate from one sample, sequenced in a study of vaccination effects on CD4 cells after COVID-19. What these receptors recognize is not known. The method was immunoSEQ multiplex PCR; TCRdb's version includes in-frame clones alone and lacks a portion of them. The sample consists of fewer than 30,000 clones, roughly 74% of them appearing once. Antigen-specific CD4+ T cells were expanded with viral peptide pools in the ViraFEST assay before sequencing. Cells that had been cultured for nine to eleven days were the source of isolated CD4+ T cells. Infection dated between March and December 2020, before the Alpha, Beta and Delta variants reached the United States. The sequenced sample was CD4+ T cells from PBMCs cultured with HCoV-NL63 spike peptides, obtained before COVID-19 vaccination. The source is a human donor who had a prior SARS-CoV-2 infection.

The rearrangement uses TRBV27 and TRBJ2-3, with a tentative D call TRBD1 (5 bases). V was clipped by 2 bases and J by 3 bases, with 9 bases between them. This CDR3 comprises 14 residues. Germline V gene data show CDR1 as MNHEY and CDR2 as SMNVEV (reference sequence). This CDR3 reads CASSLRQFTDTQYF. CDR3 DNA sequence: TGTGCCAGCAGTTTACGACAGTTTACAGATACGCAGTATTTT.

The rearrangement joins TRBV13 to TRBJ1-6; maybe TRBD1 (6 bases). CDR3 length: 12 residues. The ends were cut back, 4 bases at V and 14 bases at J, with 12 bases in the middle. Germline V gene lookup returns CDR1 PRHDT and CDR2 FYEKMQ (reference sequence). CDR3 sequence reads: CASSSTGRALHF. The CDR3 region has the DNA TGTGCCAGCAGCTCAACAGGGAGGGCCCTCCACTTT.

This clone was observed a single time. The chain joins TRBV28 to TRBJ2-5; D unclear. Germline V gene lookup returns CDR1 MDHEN and CDR2 SYDVKM. With 3 bases removed from V and 5 bases from J, the gap between germline ends came to 4 bases. This CDR3 spans 11 amino acids. CDR3 DNA sequence: TGTGCCAGCAGTTTGACGGAGACCCAGTACTTC. This gives the protein CASSLTETQYF.

The genes are TRBV7-2 and TRBJ2-7; weak D call: TRBD2 (7 bases). The V and J ends lost 5 bases and 3 bases respectively, with 23 bases between them. This CDR3 is built from 17 residues. CDR1 SGHTA and CDR2 FQGNSA come from the germline V gene. The CDR3 DNA reads TGTGCCAGCAGCACCCGAGGCGGCGGGGGCCTGAACTACGAGCAGTACTTC. This gives the protein CASSTRGGGGLNYEQYF.

This clone was counted once. The V gene is TRBV30, the J gene TRBJ2-5; TRBD2 matches 9 bases. The CDR3 sequence is 16 residues long. The V gene's germline CDR1 is GTSNPN and CDR2 SVGIG (reference sequence). Unmatched junction bases numbered 12, after V lost 3 bases and J lost 4 bases. The CDR3: CAWSPRRLAGRETQYF. CDR3 nucleotides: TGTGCCTGGAGCCCCCGTAGGCTAGCGGGACGAGAGACCCAGTACTTC.

This clone was seen a handful of times. The chain employs TRBV5-4 and TRBJ1-2; D is ambiguous. Germline CDR1 reads SGHNT; CDR2 reads YYREEE (reference sequence). The V end was cut by 4 bases, the J end by 9 bases, with 16 bases between. This CDR3 has 13 amino acids. CDR3 residues: CASSPERRSRYTF. The DNA of the CDR3 is TGTGCCAGCAGCCCTGAGCGGAGGTCCCGCTACACCTTC.

The rearrangement joins TRBV15 to TRBJ1-3; the match to TRBD1 covers 7 bases. The CDR3 has 14 residues. Germline trimming cut 4 bases from V and 3 bases from J; bases unmatched to any gene: 3. Germline loops: CDR1 LNHNV, CDR2 YYDKDF (reference sequence). The CDR3 region is CATSNRQGGNTIYF. As DNA, the CDR3 is TGTGCCACCAGCAACCGACAGGGTGGAAACACCATATATTTT.

The DNA for the CDR3 is TGTGCCAGCAGCTTCAGTCACGGGGACCAAGAGACCCAGTACTTC. It is translated as CASSFSHGDQETQYF. The gene calls are TRBV11-1 and TRBJ2-5; a possible D gene is TRBD2 (5 bases). The V gene lost 3 bases and the J gene lost 0 bases, with 11 bases spanning the gap. The CDR3 is made up of 15 amino acids. Looked up from germline, CDR1 is SGHAT and CDR2 is FQDESV (reference sequence).

The CDR3 DNA follows: TGCGCCAGCAGCTGGACAGTTCAAGAGACCCAGTACTTC. Translated: CASSWTVQETQYF. V usage is TRBV5-1 and J usage is TRBJ2-5; D might be TRBD1 (6 bases). V lost 3 bases and J lost 2, with 8 bases in between. There are 13 residues in the CDR3. The germline V gene encodes CDR1 SGHRS and CDR2 YFSETQ.

The rearrangement links TRBV6-5 to TRBJ1-5, with D possibly matching TRBD1 (5 bases). V lost 6 bases and J lost 6, with 12 bases in between. The germline V gene encodes CDR1 MNHEY and CDR2 SVGAGI. This CDR3 has 13 amino acids. The CDR3 here is CASRENGGQPQHF. In nucleotides, the CDR3 is TGTGCCAGCAGGGAGAACGGGGGTCAGCCCCAGCATTTT.

This chain uses TRBV7-2 with TRBJ2-2; tentative D call: TRBD1 (6 bases). The V and J ends lost 5 bases and 8 bases respectively, with 12 bases between them. The CDR3 is 13 amino acids. CDR1 SGHTA and CDR2 FQGNSA come from the germline V gene. CDR3 amino acids: CASSGRGIGELFF. CDR3 DNA sequence: TGTGCCAGCAGCGGCAGGGGCATAGGGGAGCTGTTTTTT.

CDR3 loop: CASSSTSGRAWEQFF. The CDR3, as DNA: TGTGCCAGCAGCTCGACTAGCGGGAGGGCCTGGGAGCAGTTCTTC. J is TRBJ2-1 and V is TRBV7-2; TRBD2 matches 14 bases. The CDR3 length is 15 residues. Losses at the gene ends were 4 bases for V and 10 bases for J; bases not matched to a gene: 6. Germline V gene lookup returns CDR1 SGHTA and CDR2 FQGNSA.

This clone was observed a few times. The rearrangement uses TRBV10-2 and TRBJ1-4; D is unclear. The CDR3 has 15 amino acids. V was pared by 4 bases and J by 2 bases, with 11 bases between. Germline V gives CDR1 WSHSY, CDR2 SAAADI. CDR3 nucleotide sequence: TGCGCCAGCAGTGGGCGGGAAGGGACTAATGAAAAACTGTTTTTT. Protein: CASSGREGTNEKLFF.

CDR3 residues: CASSGVDRAPFGAGQFF. DNA of the CDR3: TGTGCCAGCAGTGGAGTTGACAGGGCGCCCTTCGGGGCTGGGCAGTTCTTC. The rearrangement uses TRBV6-1 and TRBJ2-1, with 7 bases fitting TRBD1. The V and J ends lost 4 bases and 12 bases, in that order; junction bases with no gene match: 21. The CDR3 is made up of 17 amino acids. The germline V gene encodes CDR1 MNHNS and CDR2 SASEGT.

This chain connects TRBV18 to TRBJ1-1; unclear D gene. The CDR3 has 15 amino acids. Between the trimmed V and J ends, which lost 1 base and 3 bases, there was a span of 12 bases. From germline, CDR1 is KGHSH and CDR2 LQKENI. CDR3 nucleotides: TGTGCCAGCTCACCACAGGGTGTAGGAGACACTGAAGCTTTCTTT. Amino acid sequence: CASSPQGVGDTEAFF.

The chain joins TRBV6-6 to TRBJ2-7; a possible D gene is TRBD1 (6 bases). CDR1 and CDR2 (germline): MNHNY, SVGAGI (reference sequence). CDR3 size: 15 residues. The germline V and J ends were trimmed by 6 bases and 1 base, with 16 bases remaining between them. In DNA, the CDR3 is TGTGCCAGCAGCTCCCATCAGGGGCCTTCCTACGAGCAGTACTTC. It encodes CASSSHQGPSYEQYF.

In DNA form, the CDR3 reads TGTGCCACCAGCTCGGGACAGGAGGGTCCTCACGAGCAGTACTTC. It encodes CATSSGQEGPHEQYF. The chain has TRBV15 and TRBJ2-7, with TRBD1 identical over 8 bases. In germline, CDR1 is LNHNV, CDR2 YYDKDF (reference sequence). There are 15 residues in the CDR3. The ends lost 5 bases at V and 5 bases at J; junction bases unmatched: 11.

CDR3 in amino acids: CASSQHILAGETDTQYF. CDR3 sequence (DNA): TGCGCCAGCAGCCAACATATACTAGCGGGAGAGACAGATACGCAGTATTTT. V and J are TRBV4-3 and TRBJ2-3; the match to TRBD2 covers 11 bases. There are 17 residues in the CDR3. Germline CDR1 LGHNA, CDR2 YSLEER. V lost 2 bases to trimming and J lost 3 bases; unmatched junction nucleotides: 7.

V gene TRBV10-3 combines with J gene TRBJ2-1; the match to TRBD2 covers 14 bases. V lost 2 bases, J lost 9 bases, and 9 bases stayed unmatched. The germline CDR1 and CDR2 sequences are ENHRY and SYGVKD. The CDR3 covers 17 residues. This chain's CDR3 is CAISETFGTSGSGEQFF. The DNA for the CDR3 is TGTGCCATCAGTGAGACGTTCGGGACTAGCGGGAGTGGTGAGCAGTTCTTC.